Listed below are T cell receptor beta chains from one sample, sequenced in a study of CD8+CD57+ T cells in acquired aplastic anemia. TCRdb re-derived calls from the reads in MiXCR, one entry per CDR3 protein. The sample contains about 420,000 distinct CDR3 sequences, about two thirds of which appear only once. The sample taken for sequencing was sorted CD4+, CD8+, or CD8+CD57+ T cells (not recorded which) from PBMCs. All receptors come from a human donor in good health, serving as a control. Both conserved end residues are part of each CDR3. A D gene is named only where the DNA matches it firmly. Rows may omit the clone size; those that give it use once, few, many or a size class.

>NA|many|TRBJ1-1|TRBV5-4|15
TGTGCCAGCAGCTTGGACGCCAGTAAGAACACTGAAGCTTTCTTT
CASSLDASKNTEAFF
>NA|NA|TRBJ2-1|TRBV20-1|15
TGCAGTGCAAGAGCGGAGGGGGAGCCCCACAATGAGCAGTTCTTC
CSARAEGEPHNEQFF
>NA|NA|TRBJ2-3|TRBV7-9|13
TGTGCCAGCAGCTCCGGGGCGGGGCGTACGGAGTATTTT
CASSSGAGRTEYF
>NA|NA|TRBJ2-7|TRBV20-1|11
TGCAGTGCTAGTTTCGGCTACGAGCAGTACTTC
CSASFGYEQYF
>NA|many|TRBJ1-1|TRBV5-1|15
TGCGCCAGCAGCCTGGGAAGGGGAGGGTACACTGAAGCTTTCTTT
CASSLGRGGYTEAFF
>NA|NA|TRBJ1-2|TRBV9|14
TGTGCCAGCAGTGACGCGAACAGGAGGCATCACTACACCTTC
CASSDANRRHHYTF
>TRBD1|once|TRBJ2-7|TRBV12-3/TRBV12-4|13
TGCGCCAGCAGCCCCCGGGACAGGGACGAGCAGTACTTC
CASSPRDRDEQYF
>TRBD1|many|TRBJ1-2|TRBV5-1|16
TGCGCCAGCAGCTTGGGGGGACAGGGGGCGAGTTGGGGCTACACCTTC
CASSLGGQGASWGYTF
>NA|NA|TRBJ1-6|TRBV7-6|15
TGTGCCAGCAGCTTAGCGCAGTCCACTGAAGCTTTCTTTCACTTT
CASSLAQSTEAFFHF
>NA|NA|TRBJ1-1|TRBV4-1|14
TGCGCCAGCAGCCAAGATCTTCGGAACACTGAAGCTTTCTTT
CASSQDLRNTEAFF
>NA|NA|TRBJ1-6|TRBV27|14
TGTGCCAGCAGTTCGACGCGAACCACCTACCCCCAGTACTTT
CASSSTRTTYPQYF
>NA|NA|TRBJ1-3|TRBV12-3/TRBV12-4|15
TGTGCCAGCAGTCCCTCCGGGGGACCTGGAAACACCATATATTTT
CASSPSGGPGNTIYF
>NA|many|TRBJ1-4|TRBV7-3|14
TGTGCCAGCAGCTTAACTTCAGCTAATGAAAAACTGTTTTTT
CASSLTSANEKLFF
>TRBD2|many|TRBJ2-5|TRBV30|14
TGTGCCTGGACCCTACGGCTAGCGGGCGAGACCCAGTACTTC
CAWTLRLAGETQYF